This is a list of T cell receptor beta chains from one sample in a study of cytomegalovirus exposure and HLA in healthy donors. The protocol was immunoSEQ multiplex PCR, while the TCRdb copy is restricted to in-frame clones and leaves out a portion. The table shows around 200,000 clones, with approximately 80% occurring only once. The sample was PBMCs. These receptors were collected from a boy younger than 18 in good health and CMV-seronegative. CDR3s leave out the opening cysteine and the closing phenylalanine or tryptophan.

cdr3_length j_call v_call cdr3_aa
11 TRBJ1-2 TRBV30 AWKSQGNYGYT
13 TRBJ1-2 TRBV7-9 ASRARTGRDYGYT
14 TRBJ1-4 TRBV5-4 ASSPGTPTFPEKLF
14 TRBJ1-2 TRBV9 ASSFGAGESDYGYT
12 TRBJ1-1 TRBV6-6 ASSPSDRNTEAF
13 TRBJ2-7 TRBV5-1 ASSFGSKAMYEQY
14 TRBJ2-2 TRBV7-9 SSSRLAGENTGELF
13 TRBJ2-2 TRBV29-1 SVGGQGRNTGELF
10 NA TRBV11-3 ASSLDPHEQY
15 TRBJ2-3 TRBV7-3 ASSLDRGTGKPDTQY